What follows are 23 T cell receptor beta chains derived from one specimen sequenced in a study of radiation and T cells in renal cell carcinoma. Documented time point: blood 4 weeks post-SBRT, at nephrectomy. As to treatment: 15 Gy SBRT to primary tumor, nephrectomy 4 weeks later. Libraries were prepared by immunoSEQ multiplex PCR; TCRdb keeps only in-frame clonotypes and omits some of them. The sample includes some 64,000 clones, more than 60% of them seen just once. Here the sequenced sample was blood, taken from a patient whose treatment included radiotherapy and nephrectomy. The receptors were sampled from a man aged 60 to 75 with renal cell carcinoma.

A single count supports this clone. This chain uses TRBV7-2 with TRBJ1-5; no clear D. The CDR3 spans 13 residues. Trimming took 5 bases from V and 0 from J, leaving 5 bases between them. Germline CDR1 reads SGHTA; CDR2 reads FQGNSA. This chain's CDR3 is CASSRYSNQPQHF. CDR3 nucleotide sequence: TGTGCCAGCAGCCGATATAGCAATCAGCCCCAGCATTTT.

This rearrangement joins TRBV7-9 to TRBJ2-4; D perhaps matches TRBD1 (6 bases). CDR3 length: 16 amino acids. In germline, CDR1 is SEHNR, CDR2 FQNEAQ (reference sequence). The V gene lost 4 bases and the J gene lost 0 bases, with 13 bases spanning the gap. CDR3 amino acids: CASSSRDIRAKNIQYF. CDR3 DNA: TGTGCCAGCAGCTCCCGGGACATCCGAGCCAAAAACATTCAGTACTTC.

This clone was seen a handful of times. The chain has TRBV7-2 and TRBJ1-2; the D gene is possibly TRBD1 (6 bases). CDR1 and CDR2 (germline): SGHTA, FQGNSA. CDR3 length equals 13 residues. The V end lost 5 bases, the J end lost 5 bases, and 12 bases lay between the germline ends. The CDR3 nucleotides read TGTGCCAGCAGCGTAACAGGGACTTATGGCTACACCTTC. Its protein is CASSVTGTYGYTF. The full variable domain, with the rest looked up from reference TRBV7-2 and TRBJ1-2, is GAGVSQSPSNKVTEKGKDVELRCDPISGHTALYWYRQSLGQGLEFLIYFQGNSAPDKSGLPSDRFSAERTGGSVSTLTIQRTQQEDSAVYLCASSVTGTYGYTFGSGTRLTVV.

V usage is TRBV29-1 and J usage is TRBJ2-3; no clear D. Trimming took 2 bases from V and 3 from J, leaving 15 bases between them. The CDR3 has 15 residues. CDR1 is SQVTM and CDR2 is ANQGSEA in the germline V gene. DNA of the CDR3: TGCAGCGTTGAAAAGGGTGGGGTGGGAACAGATACGCAGTATTTT. Residues: CSVEKGGVGTDTQYF.

The V and J genes are TRBV7-8 and TRBJ2-4; D is unresolved. The germline CDR1 and CDR2 sequences are SGHVS and FQNEAQ. V lost 4 bases, J lost 8 bases, and 18 bases lay in between. There are 15 residues in the CDR3. The CDR3 DNA reads as TGTGCCAGCAGCTCTTACAATACGGCAATGGACATTCAGTACTTC. It is translated as CASSSYNTAMDIQYF.

The J gene is TRBJ2-7, the V gene TRBV7-9; D gene unclear. Per germline, CDR1 SEHNR and CDR2 FQNEAQ (reference sequence). CDR3 size: 13 residues. V shed 6 bases and J shed 0 bases, with 9 bases lying between them. This chain's CDR3 is CASRGFFSYEQYV. The CDR3 coding sequence is TGTGCCAGCAGGGGGTTCTTCTCCTACGAGCAGTACGTC.

This sequence joins TRBV4-3 and TRBJ1-1, with unresolved D. V lost 0 bases, J lost 6 bases, and 11 bases lay in between. CDR3 length: 14 residues. Germline V gene data show CDR1 as LGHNA and CDR2 as YSLEER. The DNA for the CDR3 is TGCGCCAGCAGCCAAGATCTTCGGGCTTCTGAAGCTTTCTTT. Translation gives CASSQDLRASEAFF.

V gene TRBV7-2 combines with J gene TRBJ2-3; D uncertain. Looked up from germline, CDR1 is SGHTA and CDR2 is FQGNSA. The V end lost 3 bases, the J end lost 1 base, and 14 bases lay between the germline ends. This CDR3 has 16 residues. The CDR3 DNA sequence: TGTGCCAGCAGCTTTTTCGGCCAGGTGGGCACAGATACGCAGTATTTT. It yields the protein CASSFFGQVGTDTQYF.

The chain links TRBV6-6 to TRBJ2-5, with TRBD2 as a possible D gene (5 bases). Between the trimmed V and J ends, which lost 7 bases and 6 bases, there was a span of 21 bases. The CDR3 is made up of 15 amino acids. Germline assignment: CDR1 MNHNY and CDR2 SVGAGI (reference sequence). The CDR3 bases are TGTGCCAGCAAGTACCTTGGGGTCGGCGGGCAGACCCAGTACTTC. Protein sequence: CASKYLGVGGQTQYF.

The chain employs TRBV10-3 and TRBJ2-3; 10 bases map to TRBD2. The CDR3 extends over 16 amino acids. The J segment lost 0 bases and the V segment lost 6 bases, leaving 6 bases of the junction unmatched. In germline, CDR1 is ENHRY, CDR2 SYGVKD. CDR3 loop: CAISQREGSSTDTQYF. DNA of the CDR3: TGTGCCATCAGCCAGCGGGAGGGTTCTAGCACAGATACGCAGTATTTT.

This chain joins TRBV6-5 and TRBJ1-2, with a weak D call TRBD1 (5 bases). V was trimmed by 5 bases and J by 6 bases, leaving 13 bases between them. Germline loops: CDR1 MNHEY, CDR2 SVGAGI. The CDR3 runs 13 residues. CDR3 loop: CASSKGQGDGYTF. DNA for the CDR3: TGTGCCAGCAGTAAGGGGCAGGGAGATGGCTACACCTTC.

The chain combines TRBV19 with TRBJ1-4, with 7 bases matching TRBD1. The V and J ends lost 3 bases and 8 bases, in that order; junction bases with no gene match: 9. CDR3 length equals 15 residues. Looked up from germline, CDR1 is LNHDA and CDR2 is SQIVND (reference sequence). The CDR3 nucleotides read TGTGCCAGTAGTATGGAGGACAGGTTGGGCGAAAAACTGTTTTTT. This codes for CASSMEDRLGEKLFF.

The rearrangement links TRBV7-2 to TRBJ2-5; D not resolved. Looked up from germline, CDR1 is SGHTA and CDR2 is FQGNSA. Trimming stripped 1 base from V and 5 bases from J, with 14 bases between. The CDR3 consists of 15 residues. CDR3 bases: TGTGCCAGCAGCTTAGGGGCAGGCCCTTGGGAGACCCAGTACTTC. Amino acids: CASSLGAGPWETQYF.

The CDR3 DNA reads TGTGCCAGCACTGCGGGAGTCCAAGAGACCCAGTACTTC. It encodes CASTAGVQETQYF. V is TRBV7-9 and J is TRBJ2-5, with TRBD2 matching over 7 bases. This CDR3 comprises 13 residues. The V and J ends lost 7 bases and 1 base, in that order; junction bases with no gene match: 3. The V gene's germline CDR1 is SEHNR and CDR2 FQNEAQ (reference sequence).

This sequence joins TRBV9 and TRBJ1-2; no firm D call. This CDR3 has 14 residues. Trimming shortened V by 4 bases and J by 3 bases, and 13 bases separated the two germline ends. Germline loops: CDR1 SGDLS, CDR2 YYNGEE. CDR3 nucleotide sequence: TGTGCCAGCAGCACCTCTAATGGGTACTATGGCTACACCTTC. Its protein is CASSTSNGYYGYTF.

The chain carries TRBV6-5 and TRBJ2-4; D is unresolved. The CDR3 loop spans 14 amino acids. The germline CDR1 and CDR2 sequences are MNHEY and SVGAGI. Trimming took off 10 bases at V and 11 bases at J, with 24 bases between the two ends. The CDR3 here is CAIVTSAMVRVQYF. The CDR3 nucleotides read TGTGCCATCGTTACCTCGGCCATGGTCCGGGTTCAGTACTTC.

The V gene is TRBV5-1, the J gene TRBJ1-4, with D possibly matching TRBD1 (6 bases). Trimming pared 0 bases from V and 5 bases from J, leaving 14 bases between. Germline V gene sequence: CDR1 SGHRS, CDR2 YFSETQ. This CDR3 has 16 amino acids. For the CDR3, the DNA is TGCGCCAGCAGCTTGGCCGTGGGACACGCCAATGAAAAACTGTTTTTT. Translation: CASSLAVGHANEKLFF.

V usage is TRBV11-2 and J usage is TRBJ2-3; TRBD2 matches at 8 bases. This CDR3 comprises 14 residues. V was clipped by 0 bases and J by 9 bases; unmatched bases: 5. Germline lookup yields CDR1 SGHAT and CDR2 FQNNGV. The CDR3: CASSLDRPGGTQYF. CDR3 bases: TGTGCCAGCAGCTTAGACCGGCCGGGGGGGACGCAGTATTTT.

The chain carries TRBV7-2 and TRBJ2-7, with 9 bases fitting TRBD2. The germline V gene encodes CDR1 SGHTA and CDR2 FQGNSA. The CDR3 is 15 amino acids. The V and J ends lost 2 bases and 3 bases, in that order; junction bases with no gene match: 5. The CDR3 DNA reads TGTGCCAGCAGCTTATCATCACTAGCGGGCTACGAGCAGTACTTC. Amino acid sequence: CASSLSSLAGYEQYF.

The chain links TRBV10-3 to TRBJ1-3; D unresolved. The CDR3 runs to 17 residues. Trimming shortened V by 0 bases and J by 0 bases, and 12 bases separated the two germline ends. Germline CDR1 and CDR2: ENHRY and SYGVKD. CDR3 in amino acids: CAISESIPGISGNTIYF. In DNA, the CDR3 is TGTGCCATCAGTGAGTCGATTCCCGGTATCTCTGGAAACACCATATATTTT.

The chain has TRBV2 and TRBJ1-6; D gene uncertain. The germline V gene encodes CDR1 SNHLY and CDR2 FYNNEI. The CDR3 spans 16 residues. Trimming removed 5 bases from V and 0 bases from J, with 11 bases in between. CDR3: CASSQQESSYNSPLHF. DNA of the CDR3: TGTGCCAGCAGTCAGCAAGAGAGCTCCTATAATTCACCCCTCCACTTT.

The chain employs TRBV30 and TRBJ1-2, with D maybe TRBD1 (6 bases). With 7 bases removed from V and 5 bases from J, the gap between germline ends came to 17 bases. The CDR3 is 13 residues long. Germline V gene data show CDR1 as GTSNPN and CDR2 as SVGIG (reference sequence). CDR3 region: CASRQAGQYGYTF. The CDR3 nucleotides are TGTGCCTCGAGACAGGCCGGGCAATATGGCTACACCTTC.

The chain has TRBV29-1 and TRBJ1-1, with D hard to call. Germline CDR1 SQVTM, CDR2 ANQGSEA. This CDR3 is 11 amino acids long. V gave up 7 bases and J gave up 3 bases, with 9 bases separating them. This CDR3 is CSAYKDTEAFF. In nucleotides, the CDR3 is TGCAGCGCCTACAAGGACACTGAAGCTTTCTTT.